This T cell receptor (beta chain) was recovered during a study of blood T cell repertoires in COVID-19. Turning to the study itself: Samples came from the United States, Italy and Spain, spanning acute and convalescent COVID-19.

Authors' analysis steps: Reference gene primer amplification yielded estimated nucleated cell counts. Clones were sequenced by immunoSEQ multiplex PCR, and TCRdb holds only the in-frame ones, with some missing. Clonal size and the V and J genes are those of that table, whereas D and trimming came from the DNA. The table records a few hundred thousand clones, about 86% of them present only once. This CDR3 is built from 13 residues. Trimming left V 5 bases short and J 8 bases short, with 12 bases between. CDR1 is LGHDT, CDR2 YNNKEL, per germline (reference sequence). This rearrangement joins TRBV3-1 (or the pseudogene TRBV3-2) to TRBJ1-4; D may be TRBD1 (5 bases). The specimen was peripheral blood. This sequence was found in a man aged 25-40 years with active or convalescent COVID-19. Here the CDR3 DNA reads TGTGCCAGCAGCTATGGGGCGCGGGAAAAACTGTTTTTT. This translates into CASSYGAREKLFF.